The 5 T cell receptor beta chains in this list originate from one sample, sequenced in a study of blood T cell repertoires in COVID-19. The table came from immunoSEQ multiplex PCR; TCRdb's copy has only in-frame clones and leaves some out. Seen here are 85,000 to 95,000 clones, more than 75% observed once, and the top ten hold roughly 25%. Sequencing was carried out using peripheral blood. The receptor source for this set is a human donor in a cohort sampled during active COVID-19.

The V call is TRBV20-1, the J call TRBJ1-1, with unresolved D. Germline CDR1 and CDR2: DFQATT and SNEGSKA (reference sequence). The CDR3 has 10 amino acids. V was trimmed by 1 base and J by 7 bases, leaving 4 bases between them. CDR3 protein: CSARALEAFF. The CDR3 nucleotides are TGCAGTGCTAGAGCTCTTGAAGCTTTCTTT.

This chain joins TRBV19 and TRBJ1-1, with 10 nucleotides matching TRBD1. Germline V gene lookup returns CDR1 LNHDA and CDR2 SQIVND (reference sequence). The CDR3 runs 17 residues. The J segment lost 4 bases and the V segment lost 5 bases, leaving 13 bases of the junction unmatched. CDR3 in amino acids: CASSFTGTGVGFTEAFF. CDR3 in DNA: TGTGCCAGTAGTTTCACCGGGACAGGGGTAGGTTTCACTGAAGCTTTCTTT.

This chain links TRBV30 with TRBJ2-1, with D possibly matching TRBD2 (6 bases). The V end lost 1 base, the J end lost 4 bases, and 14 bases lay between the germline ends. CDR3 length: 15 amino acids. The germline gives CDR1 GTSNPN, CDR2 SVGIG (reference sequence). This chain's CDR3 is CAWSGRLARYNEQFF. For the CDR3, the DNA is TGTGCCTGGAGTGGACGGCTAGCGAGATACAATGAGCAGTTCTTC.

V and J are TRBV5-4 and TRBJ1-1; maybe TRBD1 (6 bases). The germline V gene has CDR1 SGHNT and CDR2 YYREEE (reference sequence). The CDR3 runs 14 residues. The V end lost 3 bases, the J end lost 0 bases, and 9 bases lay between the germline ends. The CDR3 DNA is TGTGCCAGCAGCTCGACAGGCCTGAACACTGAAGCTTTCTTT. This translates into CASSSTGLNTEAFF.

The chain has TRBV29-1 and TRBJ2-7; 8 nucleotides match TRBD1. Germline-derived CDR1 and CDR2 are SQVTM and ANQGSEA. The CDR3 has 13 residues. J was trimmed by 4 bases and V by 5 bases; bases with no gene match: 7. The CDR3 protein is CSVTDRVRYEQYF. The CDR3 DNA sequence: TGCAGCGTTACGGACAGGGTACGATACGAGCAGTACTTC.